The rows below give T cell receptor beta chains drawn from one sample of a study of T cells in Graves' hyperthyroidism and ophthalmopathy. TCRdb passed the multiplex PCR reads through MiXCR, listing each CDR3 protein once. The sample contains 350,000 to 400,000 distinct CDR3 sequences, less than 20% of which appear only once. Sample: blood. The origin of the receptors is a man aged 18 to 35 with Graves' ophthalmopathy. CDR3s include the opening cysteine and the closing phenylalanine or tryptophan. The D gene is left open where the match is weak. The size of a clone is reported for some rows only, either as once, few or many, or as a class for expanded clones.

J: TRBJ1-4; V: TRBV7-3; size: .; D: .; CDR3: CASSFLVGGRGEKLFF; DNA: TGTGCCAGCAGCTTCCTTGTCGGGGGGCGAGGGGAAAAACTGTTTTTT
J: TRBJ1-5; V: TRBV27; size: .; D: TRBD1; CDR3: CASSLSSDREYNQPQHF; DNA: TGTGCCAGCAGTTTATCTTCGGACAGGGAGTATAATCAGCCCCAGCATTTT
J: TRBJ2-3; V: TRBV5-1; size: many; D: .; CDR3: CASSFNSATDTQYF; DNA: TGCGCCAGCAGCTTCAACTCGGCCACAGATACGCAGTATTTT
J: TRBJ2-7; V: TRBV18; size: few; D: TRBD2; CDR3: CASSPPSGGKEQYF; DNA: TGTGCCAGCTCACCACCTAGCGGGGGCAAGGAGCAGTACTTC
J: TRBJ2-2; V: TRBV29-1; size: many; D: .; CDR3: CSVSQAGTGELFF; DNA: TGCAGCGTTTCACAGGCTGGGACCGGGGAGCTGTTTTTT
J: TRBJ2-7; V: TRBV2; size: many; D: .; CDR3: CAIHRRGYEQYF; DNA: TGTGCCATCCACAGGCGGGGTTACGAGCAGTACTTC
J: TRBJ2-5; V: TRBV9; size: few; D: TRBD2; CDR3: CASTGRAGEETQYF; DNA: TGTGCCAGCACCGGGAGGGCGGGGGAGGAGACCCAGTACTTC
J: TRBJ1-1; V: TRBV18; size: few; D: TRBD1; CDR3: CASSRDRHTEAFF; DNA: TGTGCCAGCTCCCGGGACAGACACACTGAAGCTTTCTTT
J: TRBJ2-3; V: TRBV24-1; size: many; D: .; CDR3: CATSVSWGSTDTQYF; DNA: TGTGCCACCAGTGTCTCGTGGGGGAGCACAGATACGCAGTATTTT
J: TRBJ1-2; V: TRBV3-1; size: many; D: .; CDR3: CASSQPVYGYTF; DNA: TGTGCCAGCAGCCAACCGGTGTATGGCTACACCTTC
J: TRBJ1-6; V: TRBV10-3; size: few; D: TRBD1; CDR3: CAISAGQGENSPLHF; DNA: TGTGCCATCAGTGCCGGACAGGGGGAGAATTCACCCCTCCACTTT
J: TRBJ2-2; V: TRBV9; size: few; D: TRBD2; CDR3: CASSVPSGGAGGAGELFF; DNA: TGTGCCAGCAGCGTACCTAGCGGGGGGGCCGGCGGGGCCGGGGAGCTGTTTTTT
J: TRBJ1-2; V: TRBV20-1; size: many; D: .; CDR3: CSAEFSLDYTF; DNA: TGCAGTGCTGAATTCTCCCTTGACTACACCTTC
J: TRBJ1-5; V: TRBV12-3/TRBV12-4; size: many; D: .; CDR3: CASNTAWDSNQPQHF; DNA: TGTGCCAGCAATACTGCCTGGGACAGCAATCAGCCCCAGCATTTT
J: TRBJ1-1; V: TRBV6-6; size: .; D: .; CDR3: CASSYSLGANTEAFF; DNA: TGTGCCAGCAGTTACTCGTTAGGGGCGAACACTGAAGCTTTCTTT
J: TRBJ2-1; V: TRBV28; size: .; D: .; CDR3: CASSSFHNEQFF; DNA: TGTGCCAGCAGTTCATTCCACAATGAGCAGTTCTTC
J: TRBJ2-3; V: TRBV19; size: .; D: TRBD2; CDR3: CASSIARWGRGVTDTQYF; DNA: TGTGCCAGTAGTATAGCCCGATGGGGGCGGGGGGTCACAGATACGCAGTATTTT
J: TRBJ1-5; V: TRBV2; size: many; D: TRBD1; CDR3: CASSEGTGVNQPQHF; DNA: TGTGCCAGCAGTGAGGGGACAGGGGTCAATCAGCCCCAGCATTTT
J: TRBJ2-1; V: TRBV5-5; size: few; D: TRBD2; CDR3: CASSSRGASYNEQFF; DNA: TGTGCCAGCAGCTCGCGGGGGGCGAGCTACAATGAGCAGTTCTTC
J: TRBJ1-1; V: TRBV28; size: many; D: .; CDR3: CASILPGAAPTEAFF; DNA: TGTGCCAGCATTCTTCCCGGGGCGGCCCCAACTGAAGCTTTCTTT
J: TRBJ1-1; V: TRBV11-2; size: many; D: .; CDR3: CASSLDSGYTEAFF; DNA: TGTGCCAGCAGCTTAGATAGCGGATATACTGAAGCTTTCTTT
J: TRBJ2-1; V: TRBV12-3/TRBV12-4; size: few; D: .; CDR3: CASSLRTPYNEQFF; DNA: TGTGCCAGCAGTTTAAGAACCCCCTACAATGAGCAGTTCTTC
J: TRBJ2-3; V: TRBV20-1; size: .; D: .; CDR3: CSAREGGDTQYF; DNA: TGCAGTGCTAGAGAGGGGGGTGATACGCAGTATTTT
J: TRBJ2-3; V: TRBV5-6; size: many; D: .; CDR3: CASNPGGTATPDTQYF; DNA: TGTGCCAGCAATCCCGGGGGGACAGCAACACCAGATACGCAGTATTTT
J: TRBJ1-1; V: TRBV5-6; size: many; D: TRBD1; CDR3: CASSLTGAGGTEAFF; DNA: TGTGCCAGCAGCTTGACAGGGGCAGGAGGGACTGAAGCTTTCTTT
J: TRBJ2-1; V: TRBV6-2/TRBV6-3; size: once; D: TRBD2; CDR3: CASSASLAGRLGLNFGQFF; DNA: TGTGCCAGCAGTGCCTCCCTAGCGGGGCGCTTGGGCCTCAATTTCGGGCAGTTCTTC
J: TRBJ2-1; V: TRBV24-1; size: .; D: TRBD1; CDR3: CATSVQGAYNEQFF; DNA: TGTGCCACCAGTGTTCAGGGGGCGTACAATGAGCAGTTCTTC
J: TRBJ1-3; V: TRBV28; size: many; D: .; CDR3: CASSLGEFVRGNTIYF; DNA: TGTGCCAGCAGTTTAGGAGAGTTCGTGCGAGGAAACACCATATATTTT
J: TRBJ2-7; V: TRBV7-9; size: many; D: .; CDR3: CASSRVEESSYEQYF; DNA: TGTGCCAGCAGCCGAGTAGAGGAGAGCTCCTACGAGCAGTACTTC
J: TRBJ1-1; V: TRBV3-1; size: many; D: TRBD1; CDR3: CASSPRQGAPEAFF; DNA: TGTGCCAGCAGCCCTCGACAGGGGGCACCTGAAGCTTTCTTT
J: TRBJ1-1; V: TRBV27; size: many; D: TRBD1; CDR3: CASSLANRQGASTEAFF; DNA: TGTGCCAGCAGTTTAGCTAATCGACAGGGGGCGTCCACTGAAGCTTTCTTT
J: TRBJ2-3; V: TRBV18; size: many; D: .; CDR3: CASSPRTNTDTQYF; DNA: TGTGCCAGCTCACCCCGGACTAACACAGATACGCAGTATTTT
J: TRBJ1-2; V: TRBV28; size: many; D: .; CDR3: CASRSSGTADYYGYTF; DNA: TGTGCCAGCAGAAGCTCCGGGACGGCGGATTACTATGGCTACACCTTC
J: TRBJ2-1; V: TRBV9; size: many; D: TRBD1; CDR3: CASSVNPWDRDDNEQFF; DNA: TGTGCCAGCAGCGTCAACCCCTGGGACAGGGACGACAATGAGCAGTTCTTC
J: TRBJ1-1; V: TRBV19; size: .; D: TRBD1; CDR3: CASRTGRGGNTEAFF; DNA: TGTGCCTCTCGGACAGGGCGAGGGGGGAACACTGAAGCTTTCTTT
J: TRBJ2-1; V: TRBV5-1; size: few; D: .; CDR3: CASSLDGSPYNEQFF; DNA: TGCGCCAGCAGCTTGGACGGGTCGCCCTACAATGAGCAGTTCTTC
J: TRBJ2-2; V: TRBV12-3/TRBV12-4; size: .; D: TRBD2; CDR3: CASTPVAGGTGELFF; DNA: TGTGCCAGCACCCCGGTCGCGGGAGGCACCGGGGAGCTGTTTTTT
J: TRBJ1-4; V: TRBV20-1; size: .; D: .; CDR3: CSARIPEGGGANEKLFF; DNA: TGCAGTGCTAGAATCCCCGAGGGAGGGGGGGCTAATGAAAAACTGTTTTTT
J: TRBJ2-1; V: TRBV5-1; size: few; D: .; CDR3: CASSQPLRGGNEQFF; DNA: TGCGCCAGCAGCCAACCTTTGCGGGGAGGTAATGAGCAGTTCTTC
J: TRBJ1-1; V: TRBV12-3/TRBV12-4; size: many; D: TRBD1; CDR3: CASSPWTGFEAFF; DNA: TGTGCCAGCAGTCCTTGGACAGGGTTTGAAGCTTTCTTT